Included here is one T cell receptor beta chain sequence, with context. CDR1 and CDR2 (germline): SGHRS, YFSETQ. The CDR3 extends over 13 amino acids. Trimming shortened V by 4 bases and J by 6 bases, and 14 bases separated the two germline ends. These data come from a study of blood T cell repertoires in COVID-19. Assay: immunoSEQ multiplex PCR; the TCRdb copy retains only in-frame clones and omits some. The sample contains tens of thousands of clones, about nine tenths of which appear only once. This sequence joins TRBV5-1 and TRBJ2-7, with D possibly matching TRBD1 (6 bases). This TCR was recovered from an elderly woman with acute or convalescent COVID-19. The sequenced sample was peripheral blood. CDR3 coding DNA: TGCGCCAGCAGCGGCACAGGGAAGGGCGAGCAGTACTTC. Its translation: CASSGTGKGEQYF.